Shown below are 31 T cell receptor beta chains from a single sample sequenced in a study of blood T cell repertoires in COVID-19. Libraries were prepared by immunoSEQ multiplex PCR; TCRdb keeps only in-frame clonotypes and omits some of them. The sample records about 170,000 clones, about 83% being singletons. The source material was PBMCs or T cells enriched from blood (not recorded which). The source of these receptors is a woman between 45 and 60 years old in a cohort exposed to, infected with or recovered from COVID-19 (not recorded which).

The V gene is TRBV7-2, the J gene TRBJ1-4; 10 bases align to TRBD1. The trim removed 5 bases at V and 12 bases at J, leaving 9 bases unmatched. Per germline, CDR1 SGHTA and CDR2 FQGNSA. The CDR3 length is 14 residues. CDR3 loop: CASSLRGQGFELFF. CDR3 DNA: TGTGCCAGCAGCCTTCGGGGACAGGGGTTTGAACTGTTTTTT. The whole variable domain, remainder taken from reference TRBV7-2 and TRBJ1-4, is GAGVSQSPSNKVTEKGKDVELRCDPISGHTALYWYRQSLGQGLEFLIYFQGNSAPDKSGLPSDRFSAERTGGSVSTLTIQRTQQEDSAVYLCASSLRGQGFELFFGSGTQLSVL.

This rearrangement joins TRBV3-1 (or the pseudogene TRBV3-2) to TRBJ1-1; no reliable D call. V gave up 1 base and J gave up 8 bases, with 8 bases separating them. The CDR3 is 12 amino acids. The germline V gene has CDR1 LGHDT and CDR2 YNNKEL (reference sequence). The CDR3 loop is CASSQVRAEAFF. CDR3 in DNA: TGTGCCAGCAGCCAAGTGCGGGCAGAAGCTTTCTTT.

This sequence joins TRBV24-1 and TRBJ2-1; tentatively, D is TRBD2 (6 bases). CDR1 and CDR2 (germline): KGHDR, SFDVKD. V shed 5 bases and J shed 8 bases, with 18 bases lying between them. The CDR3 length is 15 residues. DNA for the CDR3: TGTGCCACCAGTGCACCTCGCGGGGATTGGTATGAGCAGTTCTTC. Its protein is CATSAPRGDWYEQFF.

The chain combines TRBV6-2 or TRBV6-3 with TRBJ2-7, with D perhaps TRBD2 (6 bases). Trimming stripped 2 bases from V and 6 bases from J, with 35 bases between. Germline V gives CDR1 MNHEY, CDR2 SVGEGT. This CDR3 has 21 residues. CDR3 in DNA: TGTGCCAGCAGTTACATTTTCGGGGGTCGCTGGGGCGCGCTGGGGACTGCCGAGCAGTACTTC. It specifies CASSYIFGGRWGALGTAEQYF.

This clone appeared a few times. The rearrangement joins TRBV6-1 to TRBJ1-5; D unclear. With 0 bases removed from V and 9 bases from J, the gap between germline ends came to 12 bases. This CDR3 has 14 amino acids. Germline lookup yields CDR1 MNHNS and CDR2 SASEGT. CDR3 DNA sequence: TGTGCCAGCAGTGAAGCTCACGTCGAGGCGCCCCAGCATTTT. The encoded protein is CASSEAHVEAPQHF.

This clone was found once. The CDR3, as DNA: TGTGCCAGTACCCCGAGGGGGAATGGAAACACCATATATTTT. Amino acids: CASTPRGNGNTIYF. The rearrangement joins TRBV19 to TRBJ1-3; weak D call: TRBD1 (6 bases). V was pared by 7 bases and J by 3 bases, with 13 bases between. This CDR3 is built from 14 residues. Germline loops: CDR1 LNHDA, CDR2 SQIVND (reference sequence).

The chain recombines TRBV19 with TRBJ2-5; D is perhaps TRBD2 (6 bases). V dropped 9 bases and J dropped 5 bases, with 16 bases sitting between them. The CDR3 totals 13 residues. Germline loops: CDR1 LNHDA, CDR2 SQIVND (reference sequence). This CDR3 reads CARTQTGRETQYF. In nucleotides, the CDR3 is TGTGCCAGGACCCAGACGGGGAGGGAGACCCAGTACTTC. The variable domain in full, with the rest retrieved from reference TRBV19 and TRBJ2-5, is DGGITQSPKYLFRKEGQNVTLSCEQNLNHDAMYWYRQDPGQGLRLIYYSQIVNDFQKGDIAEGYSVSREKKESFPLTVTSAQKNPTAFYLCARTQTGRETQYFGPGTRLLVL.

The chain carries TRBV27 and TRBJ1-2, with TRBD1 identical over 12 bases. V shed 2 bases, J shed 8 bases, and the junction held 3 bases outside the gene matches. The CDR3 has 14 residues. Germline V gene data show CDR1 as MNHEY and CDR2 as SMNVEV (reference sequence). The CDR3: CASSLPGTGGGYTF. CDR3 in DNA: TGTGCCAGCAGTTTACCAGGGACAGGGGGCGGCTACACCTTC.

This clone has a single count. The chain carries TRBV9 and TRBJ1-1, with TRBD1 matching 8 bases. After removal of 3 bases from V and 2 bases from J, the junction contained 9 bases not matched to a gene. Germline loops: CDR1 SGDLS, CDR2 YYNGEE. The CDR3 totals 16 residues. In nucleotides, the CDR3 is TGTGCCAGCAGCGCCCCGACAGGGGTCCTAAACACTGAAGCTTTCTTT. It specifies CASSAPTGVLNTEAFF.

This chain uses TRBV6-2 or TRBV6-3 with TRBJ2-2, with 13 bases identical to TRBD2. This CDR3 spans 18 amino acids. The germline gives CDR1 MNHEY, CDR2 SVGEGT. V shed 4 bases and J 0 bases; nucleotides not matched to a gene: 5. The CDR3 reads CASSSRLAGGSNTGELFF. CDR3 nucleotides: TGTGCCAGCAGTTCCCGACTAGCGGGGGGATCGAACACCGGGGAGCTGTTTTTT.

This clone came up a few times. This rearrangement joins TRBV18 to TRBJ2-5, with no clear D. This CDR3 has 13 amino acids. Trimming left V 4 bases short and J 5 bases short, with 11 bases between. The germline gives CDR1 KGHSH, CDR2 LQKENI. The CDR3 DNA is TGTGCCAGCTCACGCGCGGCCCAGGAGACCCAGTACTTC. It yields the protein CASSRAAQETQYF.

The V gene is TRBV6-1, the J gene TRBJ2-1, with TRBD2 matching over 9 bases. V was pared by 4 bases and J by 1 base, with 8 bases of the junction left unmatched. The CDR3 has 17 amino acids. Germline V lookup: CDR1 MNHNS, CDR2 SASEGT. As DNA, the CDR3 is TGTGCCAGCAGTGGGATTAGCGGGAGTGAGTCCTACAATGAGCAGTTCTTC. This translates into CASSGISGSESYNEQFF.

J is TRBJ2-5 and V is TRBV14; 8 nucleotides line up with TRBD2. This CDR3 is built from 18 residues. Germline assignment: CDR1 SGHDN and CDR2 FVKESK. The V segment lost 4 bases and the J segment 4 bases; nucleotides outside the gene matches: 17. CDR3 loop: CASSPRRRVGTRPETQYF. As DNA, the CDR3 is TGTGCCAGCAGCCCGCGGAGGAGGGTCGGGACTAGGCCAGAGACCCAGTACTTC.

This clone appeared once. CDR3 in amino acids: CASSPPGQGRGEQFF. CDR3 DNA sequence: TGTGCCAGCAGTCCTCCGGGACAGGGGCGCGGTGAGCAGTTCTTC. The chain combines TRBV6-5 with TRBJ2-1; 10 bases fit TRBD1. Germline CDR1 and CDR2: MNHEY and SVGAGI. V shed 5 bases, J shed 9 bases, and the junction held 10 bases outside the gene matches. The CDR3 spans 15 residues.

The chain employs TRBV6-2 or TRBV6-3 and TRBJ1-1; 9 bases match TRBD1. The V segment lost 3 bases and the J segment 4 bases; nucleotides outside the gene matches: 3. In germline, CDR1 is MNHEY, CDR2 SVGEGT. The CDR3 totals 14 residues. Here the CDR3 reads CASSYSQGATEAFF. CDR3 in DNA: TGTGCCAGCAGTTATTCACAGGGGGCCACTGAAGCTTTCTTT.

This sequence joins TRBV7-2 and TRBJ2-7; 11 bases align to TRBD2. The germline CDR1 and CDR2 sequences are SGHTA and FQGNSA. The V segment lost 2 bases and the J segment 0 bases; nucleotides outside the gene matches: 9. CDR3 length equals 18 residues. CDR3 sequence: CASSLRGSSGGFSYEQYF. CDR3 bases: TGTGCCAGCAGCTTACGGGGATCTAGCGGGGGGTTCTCCTACGAGCAGTACTTC.

The J gene is TRBJ1-2, the V gene TRBV4-1; D remains unclear. The CDR3 runs to 16 residues. Trimming took off 0 bases at V and 4 bases at J, with 15 bases between the two ends. Per germline, CDR1 MGHRA and CDR2 YSYEKL. CDR3 protein: CASSQDQELGGYGYTF. The CDR3 region has the DNA TGCGCCAGCAGCCAAGATCAGGAACTTGGTGGCTATGGCTACACCTTC.

The rearrangement joins TRBV7-9 to TRBJ2-7; maybe TRBD2 (6 bases). The V gene's germline CDR1 is SEHNR and CDR2 FQNEAQ (reference sequence). Trimming took off 5 bases at V and 3 bases at J, with 14 bases between the two ends. This CDR3 has 14 amino acids. The CDR3 bases are TGTGCCAGCAGCCCCCAGGGCGGGATCTACGAGCAGTACTTC. It translates to CASSPQGGIYEQYF.

This clone was seen only a few times. The chain employs TRBV28 and TRBJ1-1; 9 bases map to TRBD1. The germline CDR1 and CDR2 sequences are MDHEN and SYDVKM. This CDR3 is built from 19 residues. V gave up 5 bases and J gave up 3 bases; unmatched junction bases: 19. The CDR3 here is CASSRHPGGTGRGDTEAFF. The CDR3 DNA reads as TGTGCCAGCAGTCGTCATCCAGGAGGGACAGGGAGGGGGGACACTGAAGCTTTCTTT. Supplemented by reference TRBV28 and TRBJ1-1, the full variable domain reads DVKVTQSSRYLVKRTGEKVFLECVQDMDHENMFWYRQDPGLGLRLIYFSYDVKMKEKGDIPEGYSVSREKKERFSLILESASTNQTSMYLCASSRHPGGTGRGDTEAFFGQGTRLTVV.

V gene TRBV7-2 combines with J gene TRBJ1-2; TRBD1 matches 7 bases. This CDR3 has 17 amino acids. The germline CDR1 and CDR2 sequences are SGHTA and FQGNSA. Trimming cost V 1 base and J 1 base; bases outside gene matches: 9. The CDR3 sequence is CASSLVGSGDSNYGYTF. The CDR3 DNA reads as TGTGCCAGCAGCTTAGTCGGTAGTGGGGACAGTAACTATGGCTACACCTTC.

The sample holds a few counts of this clone. This chain uses TRBV19 with TRBJ1-6; TRBD1 might be the D (6 bases). The V end was cut by 7 bases, the J end by 6 bases, with 10 bases between. The CDR3 has 13 amino acids. Germline V gene data show CDR1 as LNHDA and CDR2 as SQIVND (reference sequence). CDR3 in amino acids: CASKDSPNSPLHF. DNA for the CDR3: TGTGCCAGTAAGGACAGCCCTAATTCACCCCTCCACTTT.

The chain combines TRBV19 with TRBJ2-1; 14 bases fit TRBD2. V dropped 5 bases and J dropped 5; count of bases not matched to a gene: 5. CDR1 and CDR2 from the germline V gene are LNHDA and SQIVND (reference sequence). There are 16 residues in the CDR3. The CDR3 DNA is TGTGCCAGTAGTCCCGGGACTAGCGGGGGCCACAATGAGCAGTTCTTC. Protein product: CASSPGTSGGHNEQFF. Looking up the rest from reference TRBV19 and TRBJ2-1 gives the full variable domain: DGGITQSPKYLFRKEGQNVTLSCEQNLNHDAMYWYRQDPGQGLRLIYYSQIVNDFQKGDIAEGYSVSREKKESFPLTVTSAQKNPTAFYLCASSPGTSGGHNEQFFGPGTRLTVL.

The chain has TRBV5-1 and TRBJ2-7, with D maybe TRBD2 (6 bases). Germline V lookup: CDR1 SGHRS, CDR2 YFSETQ. This CDR3 has 15 residues. Trimming stripped 3 bases from V and 2 bases from J, with 15 bases between. The CDR3 here is CASSWDGEDAYEQYF. DNA of the CDR3: TGCGCCAGCAGCTGGGACGGGGAGGACGCCTACGAGCAGTACTTC.

V gene TRBV5-4 combines with J gene TRBJ1-5, with a tentative D call TRBD1 (6 bases). Trimming shortened V by 0 bases and J by 3 bases, and 13 bases separated the two germline ends. Per the germline V gene, CDR1 is SGHNT and CDR2 is YYREEE (reference sequence). The CDR3 consists of 16 residues. The CDR3 loop is CASSLAGTHFNQPQHF. The CDR3 DNA reads TGTGCCAGCAGCTTGGCCGGGACACACTTCAATCAGCCCCAGCATTTT.

The genes are TRBV5-8 and TRBJ2-7; D gene unclear. V lost 1 base and J lost 4, with 9 bases in between. This CDR3 contains 13 residues. CDR1 is SGHTS and CDR2 is YDEGEE in the germline V gene. CDR3 amino acids: CASSLSPSYEQYF. CDR3 nucleotides: TGTGCCAGCAGCTTGTCTCCGTCTTACGAGCAGTACTTC.

The CDR3 sequence: CASSVDNLGYTF. The CDR3 coding sequence is TGTGCCAGCAGTGTTGACAACCTCGGCTACACCTTC. The chain employs TRBV2 and TRBJ1-2; D remains ambiguous. Germline values: CDR1 SNHLY, CDR2 FYNNEI. The CDR3 covers 12 residues. V shed 4 bases and J shed 8 bases, with 11 bases lying between them.

The chain has TRBV11-2 and TRBJ1-3, with D tentatively TRBD1 (5 bases). Deletions cut 5 bases from V and 4 bases from J, with 21 bases between. Germline V gives CDR1 SGHAT, CDR2 FQNNGV. This CDR3 comprises 17 residues. The CDR3 reads CASSPLPTARSGNTIYF. DNA of the CDR3: TGTGCCAGCAGCCCCCTCCCGACAGCCCGGTCGGGAAACACCATATATTTT.

The count of this clone is one. CDR3 bases: TGTGCCAGCAGTTCACCGGGACAGGGCTTCGGGGGCTACACCTTC. Its translation: CASSSPGQGFGGYTF. The chain is built from TRBV28 and TRBJ1-2; TRBD1 matches at 9 bases. CDR3 length: 15 amino acids. The germline V gene has CDR1 MDHEN and CDR2 SYDVKM. Trimming at V came to 4 bases and at J to 8 bases, leaving 11 bases not matched to a gene.

Here the CDR3 DNA reads TGTGCCAGCAGCAAACCCTGGACAGGCCAAGAGACCCAGTACTTC. Its protein product is CASSKPWTGQETQYF. This chain links TRBV7-9 with TRBJ2-5; 7 bases match TRBD1. Trimming cost V 5 bases and J 1 base; bases outside gene matches: 7. The CDR3 loop spans 15 amino acids. The germline CDR1 and CDR2 sequences are SEHNR and FQNEAQ (reference sequence).

This clone showed up just a few times. CDR3 residues: CASSSFRDRGEGDRAYEQYF. CDR3 nucleotides: TGTGCCAGCAGCTCGTTCCGGGACAGGGGAGAGGGAGATCGGGCCTACGAGCAGTACTTC. This chain links TRBV5-4 with TRBJ2-7, with TRBD1 matching 10 bases. J was trimmed by 2 bases and V by 3 bases; bases with no gene match: 20. The CDR3 sequence is 20 residues long. Germline V gives CDR1 SGHNT, CDR2 YYREEE (reference sequence).

V usage is TRBV4-1 and J usage is TRBJ2-2; D possibly corresponds to TRBD2 (6 bases). The length of the CDR3 is 15 residues. The V gene lost 1 base and the J gene lost 6 bases, with 12 bases spanning the gap. Per the germline V gene, CDR1 is MGHRA and CDR2 is YSYEKL. The CDR3 DNA sequence: TGCGCCAGCAGCCAAGTTCTTCCGGGGGCCGGGGAGCTGTTTTTT. It yields the protein CASSQVLPGAGELFF.